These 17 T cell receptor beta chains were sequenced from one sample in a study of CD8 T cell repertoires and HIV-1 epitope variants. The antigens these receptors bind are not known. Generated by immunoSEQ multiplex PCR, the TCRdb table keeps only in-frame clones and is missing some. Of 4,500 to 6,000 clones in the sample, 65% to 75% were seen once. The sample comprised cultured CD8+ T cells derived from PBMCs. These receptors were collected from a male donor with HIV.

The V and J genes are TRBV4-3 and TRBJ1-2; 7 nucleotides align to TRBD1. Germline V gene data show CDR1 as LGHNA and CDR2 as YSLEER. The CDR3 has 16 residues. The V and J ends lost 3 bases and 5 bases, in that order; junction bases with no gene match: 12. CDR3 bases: TGCGCCAGCAGCCATCCCCTGGCGGGGACAGATTATGGCTACACCTTC. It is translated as CASSHPLAGTDYGYTF.

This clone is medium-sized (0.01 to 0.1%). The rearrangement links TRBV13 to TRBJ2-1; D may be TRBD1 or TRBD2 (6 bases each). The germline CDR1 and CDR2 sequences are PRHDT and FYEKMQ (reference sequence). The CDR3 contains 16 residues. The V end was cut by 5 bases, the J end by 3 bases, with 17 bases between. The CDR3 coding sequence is TGTGCCAGCAGCCCCCTCTCTGGGGGGCTCTACAATGAGCAGTTCTTC. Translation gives CASSPLSGGLYNEQFF.

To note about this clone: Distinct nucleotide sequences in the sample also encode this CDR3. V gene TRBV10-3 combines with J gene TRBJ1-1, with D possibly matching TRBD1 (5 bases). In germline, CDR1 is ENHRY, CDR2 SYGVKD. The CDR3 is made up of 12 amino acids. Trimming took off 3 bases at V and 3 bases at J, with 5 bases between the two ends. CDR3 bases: TGTGCCATCAGTGAAGGGGACACTGAAGCTTTCTTT. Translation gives CAISEGDTEAFF.

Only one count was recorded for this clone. The CDR3: CASSSTQGLETQYF. Written as DNA, the CDR3 is TGTGCCAGCAGCTCGACCCAGGGTTTAGAGACCCAGTACTTC. V usage is TRBV7-9 and J usage is TRBJ2-5, with D tentatively TRBD1 (5 bases). The CDR3 has 14 residues. Germline CDR1 is SEHNR and CDR2 is FQNEAQ (reference sequence). V was shortened by 4 bases and J by 4 bases, with 13 bases between the two germline ends.

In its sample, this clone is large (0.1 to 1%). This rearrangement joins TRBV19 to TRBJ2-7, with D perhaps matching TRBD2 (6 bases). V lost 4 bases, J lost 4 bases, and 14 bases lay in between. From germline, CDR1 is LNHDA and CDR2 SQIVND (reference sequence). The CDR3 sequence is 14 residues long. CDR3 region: CASSTLATEYEQYF. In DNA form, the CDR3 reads TGTGCCAGTAGTACCCTAGCGACAGAATACGAGCAGTACTTC.

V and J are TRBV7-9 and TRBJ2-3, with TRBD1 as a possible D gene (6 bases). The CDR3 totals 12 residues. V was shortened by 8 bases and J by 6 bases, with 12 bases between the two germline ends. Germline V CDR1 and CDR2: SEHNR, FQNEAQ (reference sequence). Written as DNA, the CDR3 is TGTGCCAGCGAGGGGGTCGAGGATACGCAGTATTTT. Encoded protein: CASEGVEDTQYF.

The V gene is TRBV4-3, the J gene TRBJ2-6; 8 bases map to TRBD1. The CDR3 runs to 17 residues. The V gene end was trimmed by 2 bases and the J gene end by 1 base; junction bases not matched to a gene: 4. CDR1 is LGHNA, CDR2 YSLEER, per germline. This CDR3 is CASSQRQGRSGANVLTF. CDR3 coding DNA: TGCGCCAGCAGCCAAAGACAGGGGAGGTCTGGGGCCAACGTCCTGACTTTC.

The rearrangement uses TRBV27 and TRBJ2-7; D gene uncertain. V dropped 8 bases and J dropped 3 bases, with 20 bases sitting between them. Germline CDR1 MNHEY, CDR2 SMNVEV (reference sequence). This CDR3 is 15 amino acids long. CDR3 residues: CASLEGPGPLYEQYF. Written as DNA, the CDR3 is TGTGCCAGCCTCGAAGGACCAGGACCACTCTACGAGCAGTACTTC.

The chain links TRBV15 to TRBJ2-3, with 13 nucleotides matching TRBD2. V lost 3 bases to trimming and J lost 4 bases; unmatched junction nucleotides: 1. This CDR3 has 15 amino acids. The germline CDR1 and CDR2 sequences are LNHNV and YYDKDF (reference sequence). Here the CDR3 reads CATSSTSGGADTQYF. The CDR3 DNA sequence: TGTGCCACCAGCAGTACTAGCGGGGGGGCAGATACGCAGTATTTT.

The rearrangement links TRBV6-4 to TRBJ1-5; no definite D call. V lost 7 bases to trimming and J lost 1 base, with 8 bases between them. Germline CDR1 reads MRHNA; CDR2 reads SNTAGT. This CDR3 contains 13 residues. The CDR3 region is CASKRQSNQPQHF. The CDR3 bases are TGTGCCAGCAAGCGGCAGAGCAATCAGCCCCAGCATTTT.

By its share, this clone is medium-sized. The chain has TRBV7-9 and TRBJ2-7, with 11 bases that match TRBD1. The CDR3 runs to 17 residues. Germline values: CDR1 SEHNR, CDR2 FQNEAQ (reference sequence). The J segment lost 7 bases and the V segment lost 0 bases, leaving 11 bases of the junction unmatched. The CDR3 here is CASSLAGLGQGAYEQYF. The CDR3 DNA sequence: TGTGCCAGCAGCTTAGCAGGACTAGGACAGGGGGCTTATGAGCAGTACTTC.

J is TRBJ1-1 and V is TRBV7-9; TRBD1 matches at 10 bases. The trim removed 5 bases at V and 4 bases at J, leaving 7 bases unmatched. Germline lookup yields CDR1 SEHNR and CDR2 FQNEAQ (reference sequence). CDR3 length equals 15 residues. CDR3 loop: CASSLTGGAGTEAFF. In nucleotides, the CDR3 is TGTGCCAGCAGCCTGACAGGGGGCGCGGGCACTGAAGCTTTCTTT.

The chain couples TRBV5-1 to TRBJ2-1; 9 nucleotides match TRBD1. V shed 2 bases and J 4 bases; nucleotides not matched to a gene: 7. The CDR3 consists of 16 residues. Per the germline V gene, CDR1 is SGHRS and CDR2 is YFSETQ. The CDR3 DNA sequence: TGCGCCAGCAGCTTAGGCCGGGACAGGGTTTACAATGAGCAGTTCTTC. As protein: CASSLGRDRVYNEQFF.

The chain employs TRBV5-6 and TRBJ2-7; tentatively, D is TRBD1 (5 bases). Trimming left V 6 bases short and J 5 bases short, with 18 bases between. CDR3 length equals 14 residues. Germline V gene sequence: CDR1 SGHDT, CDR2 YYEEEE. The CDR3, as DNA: TGTGCCAGCAAACCACAGGTCCAATTCCACGAGCAGTACTTC. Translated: CASKPQVQFHEQYF.

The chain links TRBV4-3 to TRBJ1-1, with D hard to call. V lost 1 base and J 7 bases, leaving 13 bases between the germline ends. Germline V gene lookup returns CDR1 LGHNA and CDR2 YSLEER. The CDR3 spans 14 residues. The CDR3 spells CASSQAEGGIEAFF. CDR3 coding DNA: TGCGCCAGCAGCCAAGCAGAGGGAGGTATTGAAGCTTTCTTT.

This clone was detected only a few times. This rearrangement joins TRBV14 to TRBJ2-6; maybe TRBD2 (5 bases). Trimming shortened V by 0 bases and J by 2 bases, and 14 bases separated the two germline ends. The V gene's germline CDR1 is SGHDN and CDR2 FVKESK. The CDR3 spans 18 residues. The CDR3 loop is CASSQETGRSAGANVLTF. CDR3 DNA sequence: TGTGCCAGCAGCCAAGAAACGGGGAGATCGGCTGGGGCCAACGTCCTGACTTTC.

CDR3 sequence: CASSPPDRAEETQYF. Here the CDR3 DNA reads TGTGCCAGCAGCCCTCCGGACAGGGCGGAAGAGACCCAGTACTTC. The chain carries TRBV9 and TRBJ2-5; 8 positions agree with TRBD1. CDR3 length: 15 amino acids. Germline V gene sequence: CDR1 SGDLS, CDR2 YYNGEE. The V and J ends lost 4 bases and 3 bases, in that order; junction bases with no gene match: 8.